The clone carrying this TCR beta chain was picked up a small number of times. Its antigen is undetermined. These data originate in a study of cytomegalovirus exposure and HLA in healthy donors. Findings and caveats of the study: By a later analysis, the bulk of CMV-associated TCR beta chains appeared HLA-restricted. Presence/absence analyses assumed roughly uniform sequencing depth across donors, which may not hold.

PCR employed 60 Vbeta and 13 Jbeta primers. As processed by the authors: Among the unique TCR beta chains that a later analysis counted, about 79 million in all, about 11 million were shared. TCRdb's copy holds only in-frame clones and misses some; the assay was immunoSEQ multiplex PCR. That table gives V, J and clone size, and the DNA gave D and trimming. The profile covers about 140,000 clones, with roughly two thirds appearing a single time and about 1.8% taken by the ten largest. The CDR3 spans 10 residues. Germline V gene lookup returns CDR1 SNHLY and CDR2 FYNNEI. Germline trimming cut 8 bases from V and 12 bases from J; bases unmatched to any gene: 3.

V usage is TRBV2 and J usage is TRBJ2-1; 8 nucleotides match TRBD2. The sequence was collected from a male donor in good health and CMV-seronegative. Specimen: PBMCs. The CDR3 loop is CASATSGQFF. The CDR3 nucleotides read TGTGCCAGCGCTACTAGCGGGCAGTTCTTC.